Presented here are 22 T cell receptor beta chains from one specimen sequenced in a study of T cells expressing NK-cell markers. TCRdb processed the 5' RACE reads again and assigns one entry to each CDR3 protein, with no DNA. In all, the sample yields some 600,000 distinct CDR3 sequences. Sequencing was carried out using blood T cells: a sorted CD56 or NKG2C T cell subset, CD4+ or CD8+ T cells, or bulk PBMC T cells (not recorded which). The receptors stem from a young man in good health.

The chain is built from TRBV12-3 or TRBV12-4 and TRBJ2-7. CDR3 length: 14 amino acids. This chain's CDR3 is CASSPRQGSYEQYF.

The chain has TRBV5-1 and TRBJ1-4; the TCRdb call, TRBD1, lacks DNA for checking. Germline CDR1 and CDR2: SGHRS and YFSETQ. This CDR3 region has 13 residues. CDR3 loop: CASSPGDRRELFF.

V and J are TRBV24-1 and TRBJ2-7. CDR3 size: 14 residues. CDR1 KGHDR and CDR2 SFDVKD come from the germline V gene. The CDR3 is CATRPSRARYEQYF.

The chain combines TRBV10-1 with TRBJ1-1; the D gene TCRdb calls, TRBD1, cannot be checked with no DNA. The CDR3 covers 15 residues. Germline values: CDR1 WNHNN, CDR2 SYGVQD (reference sequence). CDR3 amino acids: CASRDMGRTNTEAFF.

CDR3 protein: CASSPAPGPQETQYF. The rearrangement joins TRBV4-2 to TRBJ2-5; TCRdb names TRBD1, which stays unverified in the absence of DNA. Germline CDR1 reads LGHNA; CDR2 reads YNFKEQ. This CDR3 spans 15 amino acids.

The J gene is TRBJ1-1, the V gene TRBV12-5; TCRdb calls TRBD1, which cannot be checked without DNA. There are 15 residues in the CDR3. CDR1 and CDR2 from the germline V gene are LGHNT and FRNRAP. CDR3 in amino acids: CASGTGQGLNTEAFF.

V gene TRBV5-5 combines with J gene TRBJ2-5; the D call of TRBD2 rests on TCRdb alone, since no DNA is present to check it. CDR1 and CDR2 from the germline V gene are SGHKS and YYEKEE (reference sequence). This CDR3 is built from 16 residues. The CDR3 loop is CASSPRMTGLQETQYF.

The J gene is TRBJ2-7, the V gene TRBV28; without DNA, the TCRdb call of TRBD1 cannot be checked. CDR3 length equals 13 residues. Germline lookup yields CDR1 MDHEN and CDR2 SYDVKM. The CDR3 sequence is CAGSATGGYEQYF.

The V gene is TRBV10-3, the J gene TRBJ2-1; the TRBD2 assignment by TCRdb is unverifiable without DNA. Germline loops: CDR1 ENHRY, CDR2 SYGVKD. This CDR3 spans 14 amino acids. This CDR3 reads CAIRSGLLGDEQFF.

This chain joins TRBV6-2 or TRBV6-3 and TRBJ2-2; TCRdb picks TRBD1, but there is no DNA to check that call. There are 14 residues in the CDR3. Germline V CDR1 and CDR2: MNHEY, SVGEGT. The CDR3: CASSYTAGSGELFF.

The rearrangement links TRBV7-9 to TRBJ2-7. The CDR3 sequence is 12 residues long. Germline V gene lookup returns CDR1 SEHNR and CDR2 FQNEAQ (reference sequence). The CDR3 protein is CASSISDYEQYF.

This chain connects TRBV20-1 to TRBJ2-3. This CDR3 is built from 12 residues. Germline CDR1 reads DFQATT; CDR2 reads SNEGSKA (reference sequence). The CDR3 reads CGLKRLTDTQYF.

J is TRBJ1-2 and V is TRBV7-8; TCRdb picks TRBD1, but there is no DNA to check that call. Germline assignment: CDR1 SGHVS and CDR2 FQNEAQ. CDR3 length equals 17 residues. CDR3 sequence reads: CASSSLTGGFGFYGYTF.

CDR3 sequence: CASSFFSSGTTGANVLTF. V is TRBV5-1 and J is TRBJ2-6; the TCRdb call, TRBD2, lacks DNA for checking. CDR1 is SGHRS and CDR2 is YFSETQ in the germline V gene. The CDR3 contains 18 residues.

This chain connects TRBV7-2 to TRBJ2-3; lacking DNA, the TRBD2 call made by TCRdb goes unchecked. The CDR3 runs to 15 residues. The germline V gene encodes CDR1 SGHTA and CDR2 FQGNSA. The CDR3: CASSQAGRVLYTQYF.

V and J are TRBV6-5 and TRBJ1-6; the D call from TCRdb, TRBD1, cannot be confirmed without DNA. The CDR3 extends over 13 amino acids. Germline CDR1 and CDR2: MNHEY and SVGAGI. The chain's CDR3 is CASSSQTESPLHF.

This chain connects TRBV6-5 to TRBJ2-1; TCRdb's D call, TRBD2, is unchecked because there is no DNA. The germline CDR1 and CDR2 sequences are MNHEY and SVGAGI. The CDR3 is 17 amino acids. CDR3 protein: CASSSHTSGPSYNEQFF.

The V gene is TRBV12-3 or TRBV12-4, the J gene TRBJ1-3. The CDR3 contains 14 residues. This CDR3 reads CASSFQGSGNTIYF.

The chain recombines TRBV6-5 with TRBJ2-4; the TCRdb D gene call, TRBD2, has no DNA to confirm it. There are 16 residues in the CDR3. Per germline, CDR1 MNHEY and CDR2 SVGAGI. The CDR3 spells CASSYSIAGAKNIQYF.

V is TRBV7-8 and J is TRBJ2-2. In germline, CDR1 is SGHVS, CDR2 FQNEAQ. The length of the CDR3 is 14 residues. Here the CDR3 reads CASSQSYPAGELFF.

The rearrangement links TRBV12-3 or TRBV12-4 to TRBJ2-3. The CDR3 covers 15 residues. The CDR3 reads CASSAFQADTDTQYF.

The V gene is TRBV5-1, the J gene TRBJ1-4. The CDR3 sequence is 15 residues long. Germline V gives CDR1 SGHRS, CDR2 YFSETQ. The chain's CDR3 is CASSLTQGINEKLFF.